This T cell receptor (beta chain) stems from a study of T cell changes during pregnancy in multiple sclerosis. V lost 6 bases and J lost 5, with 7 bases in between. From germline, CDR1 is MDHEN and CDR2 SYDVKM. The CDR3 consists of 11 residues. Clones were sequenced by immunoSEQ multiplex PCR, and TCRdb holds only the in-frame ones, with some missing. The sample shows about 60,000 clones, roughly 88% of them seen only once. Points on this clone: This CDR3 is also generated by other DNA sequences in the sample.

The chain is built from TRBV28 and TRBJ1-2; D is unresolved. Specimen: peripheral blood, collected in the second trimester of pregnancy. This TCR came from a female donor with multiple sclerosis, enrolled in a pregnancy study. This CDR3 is CASRTSYGYTF. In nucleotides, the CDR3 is TGTGCCAGCAGGACTTCGTATGGCTACACCTTC.